One and the same sample provided the 27 T cell receptor beta chains below, sequenced in a study of shared clonotypes between healthy human individuals. The repertoire was sequenced with immunoSEQ multiplex PCR; TCRdb's copy has only in-frame clones and lacks some. This table has 2 million to 3 million clones, approximately 93% appearing once. Sequencing input: naive CD4+ T cells from PBMCs. The sample's subset: CD45RA+ positively selected. Receptors originate from a man between 18 and 35 years old in good health. Some clones in this sample may be carry-over from other donors' samples.

The CDR3 DNA follows: TGTGCCAGCAGCTTAAGCAGTCCTGGAAACACCATATATTTT. Translating it yields CASSLSSPGNTIYF. This sequence joins TRBV7-2 and TRBJ1-3; D is unresolved. Germline CDR1 and CDR2: SGHTA and FQGNSA. The CDR3 is 14 amino acids. The germline V and J ends were trimmed by 2 bases and 2 bases, with 7 bases remaining between them.

This chain joins TRBV28 and TRBJ2-7; D assignment may be TRBD1 or TRBD2 (6 bases each). CDR1 is MDHEN and CDR2 is SYDVKM in the germline V gene. CDR3 length equals 15 residues. V lost 9 bases and J lost 4, with 22 bases in between. This CDR3 is CASHLGGAAGYEQYF. The CDR3, as DNA: TGTGCCAGTCATTTGGGGGGCGCCGCGGGATACGAGCAGTACTTC.

The rearrangement joins TRBV11-3 to TRBJ2-3; D uncertain. Germline V gene sequence: CDR1 SGHNT, CDR2 YENEEA. With 4 bases removed from V and 4 bases from J, the gap between germline ends came to 15 bases. The CDR3 is made up of 15 amino acids. CDR3 protein: CASSSTSTLADTQYF. The CDR3, as DNA: TGTGCCAGCAGCTCCACTTCGACCTTGGCAGATACGCAGTATTTT.

This chain links TRBV5-4 with TRBJ1-5, with a weak D call TRBD1 (6 bases). V lost 2 bases to trimming and J lost 6 bases, with 9 bases between them. CDR1 and CDR2 (germline): SGHNT, YYREEE (reference sequence). The CDR3 has 13 residues. CDR3 sequence (DNA): TGTGCCAGCAGCTTACAGGGAAGTCAGCCCCAGCATTTT. It specifies CASSLQGSQPQHF.

The chain has TRBV27 and TRBJ2-7; 13 bases match TRBD2. CDR3 length: 18 residues. Trimming at V came to 0 bases and at J to 8 bases, leaving 13 bases not matched to a gene. Germline V lookup: CDR1 MNHEY, CDR2 SMNVEV (reference sequence). CDR3 residues: CASSLSIPFGTSGTKQYF. The CDR3, as DNA: TGTGCCAGCAGTTTATCGATCCCCTTTGGGACTAGCGGGACTAAGCAGTACTTC.

The chain employs TRBV28 and TRBJ2-5; 7 bases agree with TRBD1. Germline CDR1 reads MDHEN; CDR2 reads SYDVKM. The CDR3 covers 17 residues. With V trimmed by 2 bases and J by 2 bases, 11 bases remained unmatched. CDR3 sequence (DNA): TGTGCCAGCAGTTTACGAAATTATCGGGACAGACAAGAGACCCAGTACTTC. It codes for CASSLRNYRDRQETQYF.

The chain employs TRBV9 and TRBJ2-1; no reliable D call. Germline CDR1 SGDLS, CDR2 YYNGEE. The CDR3 totals 16 residues. V was pared by 0 bases and J by 0 bases, with 10 bases between. CDR3 DNA sequence: TGTGCCAGCAGCGTAGGCTCATTCAGCTCCTACAATGAGCAGTTCTTC. Amino acid sequence: CASSVGSFSSYNEQFF.

A single count supports this clone. V is TRBV28 and J is TRBJ2-1, with D possibly being TRBD1 (5 bases). V dropped 5 bases and J dropped 3 bases, with 14 bases sitting between them. The CDR3 length is 15 residues. Germline CDR1 MDHEN, CDR2 SYDVKM. The CDR3 bases are TGTGCCAGCAGTCTCCGGGCAGGGTTCTACAATGAGCAGTTCTTC. Its translation is CASSLRAGFYNEQFF.

CDR3 nucleotides: TGTGCCAGCAGTGAGGCGGGGGGTGCTCGTCGGGGCTACACCTTC. Translated, it gives CASSEAGGARRGYTF. The chain couples TRBV25-1 to TRBJ1-2, with D maybe TRBD1 (5 bases). Trimming stripped 3 bases from V and 8 bases from J, with 19 bases between. The CDR3 is 15 residues long. Per germline, CDR1 MGHDK and CDR2 SYGVNS.

Here the CDR3 reads CAWSWDRRDEQYF. As DNA, the CDR3 is TGTGCCTGGAGTTGGGACAGGAGGGACGAGCAGTACTTC. This chain joins TRBV30 and TRBJ2-7, with 8 bases fitting TRBD1. The trim removed 2 bases at V and 5 bases at J, leaving 5 bases unmatched. The germline V gene encodes CDR1 GTSNPN and CDR2 SVGIG (reference sequence). The CDR3 is made up of 13 amino acids.

This sequence joins TRBV28 and TRBJ1-4, with a weak D call TRBD1 (6 bases). The CDR3 is 15 residues long. Germline V lookup: CDR1 MDHEN, CDR2 SYDVKM. The ends were cut back, 5 bases at V and 1 base at J, with 11 bases in the middle. Here the CDR3 DNA reads TGTGCCAGCAGTCCCCACAGGGTAACTAATGAAAAACTGTTTTTT. Residues: CASSPHRVTNEKLFF.

V is TRBV6-6 and J is TRBJ2-1; 8 bases fit TRBD1. Germline assignment: CDR1 MNHNY and CDR2 SVGAGI (reference sequence). V lost 7 bases and J lost 9; bases outside the gene matches: 11. The CDR3 extends over 14 amino acids. The CDR3 sequence: CASKPAGGAGEQFF. The CDR3 bases are TGTGCCAGCAAGCCGGCAGGGGGCGCGGGTGAGCAGTTCTTC.

The rearrangement uses TRBV7-9 and TRBJ2-3; possibly TRBD2 for D (6 bases). Germline CDR1 reads SEHNR; CDR2 reads FQNEAQ (reference sequence). V lost 1 base and J lost 3, with 17 bases in between. CDR3 length: 17 residues. The CDR3 nucleotides are TGTGCCAGCAGCTTAGTCTATCCGGGAGAGGGGACAGATACGCAGTATTTT. Protein sequence: CASSLVYPGEGTDTQYF.

V gene TRBV6-5 combines with J gene TRBJ1-6; a weak D match, TRBD1 (5 bases). The CDR3 runs to 14 residues. The germline V and J ends were trimmed by 5 bases and 4 bases, with 9 bases remaining between them. CDR1 is MNHEY and CDR2 is SVGAGI in the germline V gene. The chain's CDR3 is CASSRTKYNSPLHF. The CDR3 DNA follows: TGTGCCAGCAGTAGGACAAAATATAATTCACCCCTCCACTTT.

This rearrangement joins TRBV5-4 to TRBJ1-1; 7 nucleotides agree with TRBD1. V shed 5 bases and J 2 bases; nucleotides not matched to a gene: 6. This CDR3 has 14 residues. Germline V gives CDR1 SGHNT, CDR2 YYREEE (reference sequence). CDR3 sequence reads: CASRIRDRNTEAFF. The CDR3 nucleotides read TGTGCCAGCAGGATCCGGGACAGAAACACTGAAGCTTTCTTT.

The chain recombines TRBV28 with TRBJ1-2; D gene ambiguous. V lost 8 bases to trimming and J lost 2 bases, with 15 bases between them. This CDR3 comprises 14 residues. Germline V gives CDR1 MDHEN, CDR2 SYDVKM. CDR3 nucleotide sequence: TGTGCCAGCTTTCCCTCAGGACGGAACTATGGCTACACCTTC. Amino acid sequence: CASFPSGRNYGYTF.

This clone was seen once. This chain links TRBV9 with TRBJ2-3; 7 bases fit TRBD2. Trimming cost V 0 bases and J 1 base; bases outside gene matches: 2. Germline CDR1 reads SGDLS; CDR2 reads YYNGEE. CDR3 size: 15 residues. The CDR3 DNA reads TGTGCCAGCAGCGTAGAGGCGGGAGGCACAGATACGCAGTATTTT. Protein product: CASSVEAGGTDTQYF. Variable domain in full (rest from reference TRBV9 and TRBJ2-3): DSGVTQTPKHLITATGQRVTLRCSPRSGDLSVYWYQQSLDQGLQFLIQYYNGEERAKGNILERFSAQQFPDLHSELNLSSLELGDSALYFCASSVEAGGTDTQYFGPGTRLTVL.

This clone came up once. A much more abundant neighbour one base away suggests this may be a read error. At the DNA level, this CDR3 is encoded by other sequences in the same sample as well. The chain joins TRBV7-8 to TRBJ2-7; D remains ambiguous. Germline CDR1 SGHVS, CDR2 FQNEAQ. The CDR3 sequence is 11 residues long. The V and J ends lost 2 bases and 4 bases respectively, with 3 bases between them. The CDR3 nucleotides read TGTGCCAGCAGCTTAATTTACGAGCAGTACTTC. Translation gives CASSLIYEQYF.

V gene TRBV7-9 combines with J gene TRBJ2-3, with a tentative D call TRBD1 (5 bases). The germline V gene encodes CDR1 SEHNR and CDR2 FQNEAQ (reference sequence). This CDR3 has 12 amino acids. Trimming removed 1 base from V and 10 bases from J, with 9 bases in between. The CDR3 loop reads CASSLEGRSQYF. The CDR3 coding sequence is TGTGCCAGCAGCTTAGAGGGGCGGTCGCAGTATTTT.

The CDR3: CASSSRQGAGNTIYF. CDR3 coding DNA: TGTGCCAGCAGCTCCCGACAGGGGGCTGGAAACACCATATATTTT. The chain recombines TRBV7-2 with TRBJ1-3; 9 bases match TRBD1. After removal of 4 bases from V and 2 bases from J, the junction contained 3 bases not matched to a gene. The CDR3 covers 15 residues. Germline CDR1 is SGHTA and CDR2 is FQGNSA.

The V and J genes are TRBV6-5 and TRBJ2-1; TRBD2 agrees at 7 bases. The germline V gene encodes CDR1 MNHEY and CDR2 SVGAGI. Trimming took 5 bases from V and 7 from J; bases not matched to a gene: 5. CDR3 length: 13 residues. The CDR3 sequence: CASSIPGRNEQFF. The DNA for the CDR3 is TGTGCCAGCAGTATCCCCGGGAGGAATGAGCAGTTCTTC.

CDR3 in DNA: TGTGCCAGCCAGCCCCCCAGGGCGCAGCCCCAGCATTTT. Residues: CASQPPRAQPQHF. V is TRBV28 and J is TRBJ1-5; D may be TRBD1 (5 bases). Germline-derived CDR1 and CDR2 are MDHEN and SYDVKM. V lost 8 bases and J lost 7, with 15 bases in between. This CDR3 has 13 residues.

This chain joins TRBV7-6 and TRBJ2-7; D is unresolved. Trimming cost V 1 base and J 2 bases, with 9 bases left between them. CDR1 is SGHVS and CDR2 is FNYEAQ in the germline V gene. The CDR3 has 14 residues. This CDR3 is CASSLGPRTYEQYF. The CDR3 bases are TGTGCCAGCAGCTTAGGACCTCGTACCTACGAGCAGTACTTC.

V gene TRBV29-1 combines with J gene TRBJ2-5; a possible D gene is TRBD1 (6 bases). The V and J ends lost 4 bases and 5 bases respectively, with 14 bases between them. Germline V gene sequence: CDR1 SQVTM, CDR2 ANQGSEA. The CDR3 is 13 amino acids. The CDR3, as DNA: TGCAGCGTTGGGGACACCCAGAGGGAGACCCAGTACTTC. This codes for CSVGDTQRETQYF.

The V gene is TRBV2, the J gene TRBJ1-3; 7 bases map to TRBD1. CDR1 is SNHLY and CDR2 is FYNNEI in the germline V gene. Trimming removed 0 bases from V and 4 bases from J; junction bases left unmatched: 3. The CDR3 covers 15 residues. This chain's CDR3 is CASSEARQGGNTIYF. Written as DNA, the CDR3 is TGTGCCAGCAGTGAAGCGCGACAGGGAGGAAACACCATATATTTT.

V gene TRBV6-6 combines with J gene TRBJ2-1, with TRBD2 identical over 8 bases. The CDR3 is made up of 13 amino acids. Trimming removed 6 bases from V and 9 bases from J; junction bases left unmatched: 7. CDR1 is MNHNY and CDR2 is SVGAGI in the germline V gene (reference sequence). The CDR3 here is CASSRTSFTEQFF. The DNA of the CDR3 is TGTGCCAGCAGCCGGACTAGCTTTACTGAGCAGTTCTTC.

The genes are TRBV28 and TRBJ2-7, with D tentatively TRBD1 (5 bases). The CDR3 sequence is 14 residues long. Germline V CDR1 and CDR2: MDHEN, SYDVKM. Trimming took off 2 bases at V and 13 bases at J, with 21 bases between the two ends. CDR3 amino acids: CASSLPTQGYPYYF. The CDR3 DNA reads TGTGCCAGCAGTTTACCCACGCAGGGTTATCCCTATTACTTC.